This T cell receptor beta chain was obtained from a study of shared clonotypes between healthy human individuals. TCRdb's copy holds only in-frame clones and misses some; the assay was immunoSEQ multiplex PCR. The table lists roughly 570,000 clones, 95% to 98% of them singletons. The study, taken as a whole, reports: Relative to their counterparts shared across all four donors, non-shared clonotypes exhibited diminished generation probabilities. Clonotype sharing among donors, it was expected, would be affected by sequencing depth.

With regard to this clone: The antigen remains undetermined.

The naive CD8 population came from CD45RO-negative cells selected for CCR7, without terminally differentiated effector memory CD45RA+ cells. Germline loops: CDR1 MNHEY, CDR2 SMNVEV (reference sequence). CDR3 length: 15 amino acids. The V and J ends lost 6 bases and 2 bases, in that order; junction bases with no gene match: 8. Sequenced: naive CD8+ T cells sorted from blood. This TCR was recovered from a man aged 25-45 years in good health. This chain links TRBV27 with TRBJ2-3; 7 bases map to TRBD1. The CDR3 DNA sequence: TGTGCCAGCAGAAAGGGGGCGCTGGACACAGATACGCAGTATTTT. Protein sequence: CASRKGALDTDTQYF.